This T cell receptor beta chain was retrieved from a study of blood T cell repertoires in COVID-19. Sequencing was performed with immunoSEQ multiplex PCR; in TCRdb, only in-frame clones are kept and a portion is missing. The sample shows over 200,000 clones, around 88% of them seen only once. Germline CDR1 LNHDA, CDR2 SQIVND (reference sequence). V lost 5 bases and J lost 4, with 21 bases in between. The CDR3 consists of 17 residues. The TCR originated in a man aged 40-50 years with active or convalescent COVID-19. Input material: peripheral blood. The chain employs TRBV19 and TRBJ1-5, with a possible D match to TRBD1 (6 bases). CDR3 nucleotides: TGTGCCAGTAGTGGGGCCCCTGGGGGCGCATTAAATCAGCCCCAGCATTTT. This translates into CASSGAPGGALNQPQHF.